The clone carrying this TCR beta chain has ten or more counts. Its target is not known. The CDR3 has 15 residues. In germline, CDR1 is LGHNA, CDR2 YNFKEQ. V was clipped by 0 bases and J by 6 bases; unmatched bases: 5. This sample was taken from a study of T cells after posttransplantation cyclophosphamide. Clones were read by immunoSEQ multiplex PCR, and TCRdb kept only the in-frame ones, dropping some. The sample includes approximately 25,000 clones, none of them occurring once. Regarding the study as a whole: Tissue-infiltrating T cells from skin or gut overlapped little with blood T cells. Donor CD8+ memory clones often dominated recipient blood repertoires at later times. After PTCy, TRB diversity resembled that of CNI/methotrexate controls.

Peripheral blood was collected from the related graft donor on the marrow donation day. The gene calls are TRBV4-2 and TRBJ2-7; 10 bases fit TRBD2. This TCR was sampled from a woman aged 50 to 60 in good health, CMV-negative, and a related stem cell transplant donor. The sample was PBMCs. CDR3 protein: CASSQDRAGGLEQYF. The CDR3, as DNA: TGTGCCAGCAGCCAAGATCGAGCGGGGGGGCTCGAGCAGTACTTC.